This T cell receptor beta chain was found in a study of blood T cells in healthy people across ages. General observations from the study: Getting older went along with TCR beta diversity per million T cells dropping roughly linearly.

This CDR3 has 14 amino acids. V was shortened by 6 bases and J by 8 bases, with 19 bases between the two germline ends. CDR1 is MNHEY and CDR2 is SVGAGI in the germline V gene. For the second PCR, which ran for 7 to 11 cycles, a sample-barcoded 5' primer and a J-beta primer mix were used. TCRdb re-called the 5' RACE reads with MiXCR, one entry per CDR3 protein. The table lists approximately 810,000 distinct CDR3 sequences, around 36% of them singletons, with under 15% in the top ten. In the case of this clonotype: What it binds is unknown. A much larger clone differs from this one at a single base, so this may be a read error.

The chain recombines TRBV6-5 with TRBJ1-2; D may be TRBD1 (6 bases). Sequencing used blood. The source is a man aged 18-30 years in good health. Written as DNA, the CDR3 is TGTGCCAGCAGGTCTCCCGGGACAAAGTGGGGCTACACCTTC. It specifies CASRSPGTKWGYTF.